The present T cell receptor beta chain was sequenced within a study of CD8+CD57+ T cells in acquired aplastic anemia. Whole-study context: Sorted CD4+ plus CD8+ cells gave DNA averaging around 3 ug. The study, taken as a whole, reports: The study identified 25 to 30 CD8+ CDR3 sequences shared by patients and controls.

Researchers used genomic DNA as the template to profile TCR beta VDJ and CDR3. TCRdb re-called the reads through MiXCR, storing one row per CDR3 protein. The sample yields around 200,000 distinct CDR3 sequences, approximately 48% seen once. Sequenced patients had shown CD8+CD57+ cell expansion by flow cytometry. As a group, the patients uniformly had severe acquired aplastic anemia. Blood samples were obtained from patients who had received no prior therapy. CDR1 SGHTA and CDR2 FQGTGA come from the germline V gene. Trimming shortened V by 5 bases and J by 2 bases, and 11 bases separated the two germline ends. The CDR3 covers 14 residues. This clonotype was observed many times. Antigen specificity is unknown.

V and J are TRBV7-3 and TRBJ2-3, with D tentatively TRBD2 (6 bases). Source material: sorted CD4+, CD8+, or CD8+CD57+ T cells (not recorded which) from PBMCs. The sequence was collected from a human donor with aplastic anemia. Written as DNA, the CDR3 is TGTGCCAGCAGCCAAGCGGGCTTCACAGATACGCAGTATTTT. Translation: CASSQAGFTDTQYF.